The 15 T cell receptor beta chains below all came from one sample that was sequenced in a study of cytomegalovirus exposure and HLA in healthy donors. PCR amplification relied on 60 Vbeta primers (plus 13 Jbeta primers). The repertoire was sequenced with immunoSEQ multiplex PCR; TCRdb's copy has only in-frame clones and lacks some. The repertoire has roughly 100,000 clones, roughly 82% of them found once; the top ten carry 1.6%. What was sequenced was PBMCs. The receptors were gathered from a man in his fifties or sixties in good health and CMV-seronegative.

The rearrangement links TRBV18 to TRBJ2-1; 8 bases agree with TRBD1. CDR1 is KGHSH and CDR2 is LQKENI in the germline V gene. With 0 bases clipped from V and 4 bases from J, the junction kept 2 bases outside the gene matches. The CDR3 spans 15 residues. The CDR3 coding sequence is TGTGCCAGCTCACCACCGGGACAGGCTTACAATGAGCAGTTCTTC. Protein product: CASSPPGQAYNEQFF.

The CDR3 here is CASSPPGYNYGYTF. CDR3 bases: TGCGCCAGCAGCCCACCGGGATATAACTATGGCTACACCTTC. The chain links TRBV5-1 to TRBJ1-2; unclear D gene. The CDR3 contains 14 residues. Germline V gene lookup returns CDR1 SGHRS and CDR2 YFSETQ. V shed 4 bases and J shed 1 base, with 11 bases lying between them.

The chain has TRBV7-2 and TRBJ2-2; D may be TRBD2 (6 bases). V lost 0 bases and J 2 bases, leaving 10 bases between the germline ends. CDR3 length: 16 residues. Germline V gives CDR1 SGHTA, CDR2 FQGNSA. The CDR3 DNA follows: TGTGCCAGCAGCTTAGCGGGGGGTTATAACACCGGGGAGCTGTTTTTT. Amino acid sequence: CASSLAGGYNTGELFF. Full variable domain (missing parts from reference TRBV7-2 and TRBJ2-2): GAGVSQSPSNKVTEKGKDVELRCDPISGHTALYWYRQSLGQGLEFLIYFQGNSAPDKSGLPSDRFSAERTGGSVSTLTIQRTQQEDSAVYLCASSLAGGYNTGELFFGEGSRLTVL.

V and J are TRBV9 and TRBJ1-4; a weak D match, TRBD1 (6 bases). V was shortened by 0 bases and J by 4 bases, with 10 bases between the two germline ends. CDR3 size: 15 residues. CDR1 and CDR2 (germline): SGDLS, YYNGEE. CDR3 protein: CASSVGGQFNEKLFF. In DNA, the CDR3 is TGTGCCAGCAGCGTAGGTGGACAGTTTAATGAAAAACTGTTTTTT.

The rearrangement links TRBV6-5 to TRBJ1-2, with D possibly TRBD1 on 6 matching bases. CDR1 MNHEY and CDR2 SVGAGI come from the germline V gene. Trimming cost V 6 bases and J 4 bases, with 15 bases left between them. This CDR3 is 14 amino acids long. CDR3 protein: CASRRPQGTYGYTF. The CDR3 bases are TGTGCCAGCAGACGCCCTCAGGGGACCTATGGCTACACCTTC.

The chain has TRBV6-5 and TRBJ1-1; 7 nucleotides line up with TRBD1. The CDR3 contains 14 residues. The germline CDR1 and CDR2 sequences are MNHEY and SVGAGI. Germline trimming cut 5 bases from V and 0 bases from J; bases unmatched to any gene: 3. The CDR3: CASSRGQMNTEAFF. The CDR3 bases are TGTGCCAGCAGTAGGGGACAGATGAACACTGAAGCTTTCTTT.

The chain links TRBV10-3 to TRBJ1-5; 7 bases match TRBD1. This CDR3 spans 14 amino acids. With V trimmed by 10 bases and J by 2 bases, 8 bases remained unmatched. Germline values: CDR1 ENHRY, CDR2 SYGVKD. The CDR3 loop reads CATRRDSRNQPQHF. The CDR3 nucleotides read TGTGCCACCAGGCGGGACAGTCGCAATCAGCCCCAGCATTTT.

This clone was seen many times. V usage is TRBV7-2 and J usage is TRBJ1-1; D is unclear. The V and J ends lost 5 bases and 1 base respectively, with 14 bases between them. In germline, CDR1 is SGHTA, CDR2 FQGNSA. CDR3 size: 15 residues. CDR3 in DNA: TGTGCCAGCAGCCGAGGCGGCCTTGGGAACACTGAAGCTTTCTTT. Translating it yields CASSRGGLGNTEAFF.

The chain joins TRBV2 to TRBJ1-2; D gene unclear. Trimming pared 3 bases from V and 6 bases from J, leaving 11 bases between. The germline CDR1 and CDR2 sequences are SNHLY and FYNNEI. The CDR3 covers 13 residues. The CDR3 DNA follows: TGTGCCAGCAGTGACCTAGCCCGTGATGGCTACACCTTC. Translation gives CASSDLARDGYTF. Combining the CDR3 with reference TRBV2 and TRBJ1-2 gives the whole variable domain EPEVTQTPSHQVTQMGQEVILRCVPISNHLYFYWYRQILGQKVEFLVSFYNNEISEKSEIFDDQFSVERPDGSNFTLKIRSTKLEDSAMYFCASSDLARDGYTFGSGTRLTVV.

The chain carries TRBV6-6 and TRBJ1-2, with 7 bases aligning to TRBD1. CDR3 size: 14 residues. Per the germline V gene, CDR1 is MNHNY and CDR2 is SVGAGI (reference sequence). The trim removed 0 bases at V and 5 bases at J, leaving 3 bases unmatched. In nucleotides, the CDR3 is TGTGCCAGCAGTTACTCGGACAGGACTTATGGCTACACCTTC. It translates to CASSYSDRTYGYTF.

J is TRBJ2-5 and V is TRBV5-6, with 12 bases matching TRBD1. In germline, CDR1 is SGHDT, CDR2 YYEEEE. Germline trimming cut 0 bases from V and 4 bases from J; bases unmatched to any gene: 4. This CDR3 contains 16 residues. CDR3 residues: CASSLGGTGGGETQYF. The DNA for the CDR3 is TGTGCCAGCAGCTTGGGGGGGACAGGGGGCGGAGAGACCCAGTACTTC.

The chain couples TRBV18 to TRBJ1-2; D is possibly TRBD1 (5 bases). This CDR3 has 13 amino acids. Germline V gene data show CDR1 as KGHSH and CDR2 as LQKENI. The ends were cut back, 3 bases at V and 7 bases at J, with 12 bases in the middle. The CDR3 protein is CASSPRNGGGYTF. For the CDR3, the DNA is TGTGCCAGCTCACCCCGGAACGGGGGTGGCTACACCTTC.

V gene TRBV2 combines with J gene TRBJ2-7; maybe TRBD2 (6 bases). The V end lost 2 bases, the J end lost 5 bases, and 16 bases lay between the germline ends. Germline V lookup: CDR1 SNHLY, CDR2 FYNNEI. The CDR3 contains 15 residues. This CDR3 is CASSESRQGGNEQYV. In DNA form, the CDR3 reads TGTGCCAGCAGTGAATCTCGGCAGGGCGGGAACGAGCAGTACGTC.

The chain has TRBV30 and TRBJ2-2; 7 bases map to TRBD2. Trimming cost V 3 bases and J 7 bases; bases outside gene matches: 14. The CDR3 contains 16 residues. CDR1 is GTSNPN and CDR2 is SVGIG in the germline V gene (reference sequence). Here the CDR3 reads CAWSGGFRVTGGELFF. CDR3 DNA sequence: TGTGCCTGGAGCGGGGGGTTTCGGGTTACTGGCGGGGAGCTGTTTTTT. Looking up the rest from reference TRBV30 and TRBJ2-2 gives the full variable domain: SQTIHQWPATLVQPVGSPLSLECTVEGTSNPNLYWYRQAAGRGLQLLFYSVGIGQISSEVPQNLSASRPQDRQFILSSKKLLLSDSGFYLCAWSGGFRVTGGELFFGEGSRLTVL.

The V and J genes are TRBV2 and TRBJ1-5, with D unresolved. Germline assignment: CDR1 SNHLY and CDR2 FYNNEI. Trimming took off 7 bases at V and 0 bases at J, with 7 bases between the two ends. The CDR3 consists of 13 residues. The DNA of the CDR3 is TGTGCCAGCAACAGAAATAGCAATCAGCCCCAGCATTTT. Translating it yields CASNRNSNQPQHF.